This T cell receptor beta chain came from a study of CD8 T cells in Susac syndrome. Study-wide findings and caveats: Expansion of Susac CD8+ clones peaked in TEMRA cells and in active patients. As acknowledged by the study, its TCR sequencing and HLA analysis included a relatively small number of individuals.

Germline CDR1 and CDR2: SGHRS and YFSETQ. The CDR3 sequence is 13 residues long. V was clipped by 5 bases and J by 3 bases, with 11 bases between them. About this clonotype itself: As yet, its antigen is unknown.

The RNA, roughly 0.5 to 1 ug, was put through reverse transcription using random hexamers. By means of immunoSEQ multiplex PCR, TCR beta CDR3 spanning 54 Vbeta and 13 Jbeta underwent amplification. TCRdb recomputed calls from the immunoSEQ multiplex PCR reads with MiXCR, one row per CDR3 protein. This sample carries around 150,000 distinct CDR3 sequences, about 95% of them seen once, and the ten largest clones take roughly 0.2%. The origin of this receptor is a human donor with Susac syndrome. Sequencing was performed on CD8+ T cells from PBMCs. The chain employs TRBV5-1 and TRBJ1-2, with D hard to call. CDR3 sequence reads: CASRSQDYYGYTF. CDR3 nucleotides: TGCGCCAGCAGATCTCAGGACTACTATGGCTACACCTTC.